Below are 19 T cell receptor beta chains sequenced from a single sample in a study of blood T cell repertoires in COVID-19 (dated by TCRdb to the early 2020s). Receptors were amplified or captured by the immunoSEQ multiplex PCR assay. TCRdb obtained this table from immuneACCESS and retained in-frame rearrangements with V and J assigned. These tables miss some clones; where compared with another copy, unresolved V genes account for less than half of the shortfall, and the remainder is unexplained. In this sample the table shows approximately 300,000 clones, roughly 82% of which occur a single time. The ten largest clones capture about 1.7% of the sample. The sample consisted of peripheral blood. These receptors originate from a woman aged 45-59 years with acute or convalescent COVID-19.

This sequence joins TRBV11-2 and TRBJ2-7; 12 bases are a match to TRBD2. CDR1 is SGHAT and CDR2 is FQNNGV in the germline V gene. With 1 base clipped from V and 7 bases from J, the junction kept 8 bases outside the gene matches. The CDR3 has 16 amino acids. The CDR3 nucleotides read TGTGCCAGCAGCTTAGGAGGACTAGCGGGACCATGGGAGCAGTACTTC. As protein: CASSLGGLAGPWEQYF. The variable domain in full, completed from reference TRBV11-2 and TRBJ2-7, reads EAGVAQSPRYKIIEKRQSVAFWCNPISGHATLYWYQQILGQGPKLLIQFQNNGVVDDSQLPKDRFSAERLKGVDSTLKIQPAKLEDSAVYLCASSLGGLAGPWEQYFGPGTRLTVT.

This clone was seen a handful of times. The chain employs TRBV4-2 and TRBJ2-7, with 10 bases fitting TRBD2. The CDR3 spans 14 residues. Germline assignment: CDR1 LGHNA and CDR2 YNFKEQ. Trimming at V came to 6 bases and at J to 6 bases, leaving 8 bases not matched to a gene. CDR3 nucleotides: TGTGCCAGCAGAACCGGGACTAGCGCGGTCGAGCAGTACTTC. Its protein product is CASRTGTSAVEQYF.

This clone appeared a few times. The chain employs TRBV5-1 and TRBJ1-4; 7 bases are shared with TRBD1. Germline CDR1 and CDR2: SGHRS and YFSETQ. Trimming at V came to 0 bases and at J to 12 bases, leaving 8 bases not matched to a gene. CDR3 size: 14 residues. Written as DNA, the CDR3 is TGCGCCAGCAGCTTGGCCGGCAGGGGGGATGAACTGTTTTTT. It is translated as CASSLAGRGDELFF.

V and J are TRBV7-2 and TRBJ2-1; possible D gene TRBD2, 6 bases. V was shortened by 5 bases and J by 4 bases, with 12 bases between the two germline ends. The CDR3 is made up of 14 amino acids. The germline gives CDR1 SGHTA, CDR2 FQGNSA. CDR3 region: CASSPRDWYNEQFF. The DNA for the CDR3 is TGTGCCAGCAGCCCCAGGGACTGGTACAATGAGCAGTTCTTC.

The rearrangement uses TRBV29-1 and TRBJ2-7; 7 nucleotides align to TRBD1. V gave up 7 bases and J gave up 3 bases; unmatched junction bases: 9. This CDR3 contains 13 residues. Germline V lookup: CDR1 SQVTM, CDR2 ANQGSEA. CDR3 sequence reads: CSAGGSGHYEQYF. CDR3 sequence (DNA): TGCAGCGCAGGGGGTTCGGGACACTACGAGCAGTACTTC.

The rearrangement links TRBV5-1 to TRBJ1-1; a weak D match, TRBD1 (5 bases). The V end was cut by 4 bases, the J end by 2 bases, with 12 bases between. The germline gives CDR1 SGHRS, CDR2 YFSETQ. CDR3 length: 14 residues. CDR3 residues: CASSPGGGNTEAFF. The CDR3 DNA reads TGCGCCAGCAGCCCCGGGGGGGGTAACACTGAAGCTTTCTTT.

The V call is TRBV7-2, the J call TRBJ1-5; 7 nucleotides line up with TRBD1. This CDR3 is 16 amino acids long. Germline V CDR1 and CDR2: SGHTA, FQGNSA. The V gene end was trimmed by 5 bases and the J gene end by 0 bases; junction bases not matched to a gene: 7. The CDR3, as DNA: TGTGCCAGCAGCCCAGGACAGGCATATAGCAATCAGCCCCAGCATTTT. It translates to CASSPGQAYSNQPQHF.

A single count supports this clone. V gene TRBV27 combines with J gene TRBJ2-1; D perhaps matches TRBD1 (5 bases). This CDR3 is 14 amino acids long. Per the germline V gene, CDR1 is MNHEY and CDR2 is SMNVEV (reference sequence). Trimming shortened V by 3 bases and J by 3 bases, and 9 bases separated the two germline ends. The CDR3 here is CASSFPGFYNEQFF. The CDR3 DNA is TGTGCCAGCAGTTTCCCAGGGTTCTACAATGAGCAGTTCTTC.

The chain carries TRBV4-1 and TRBJ1-5; no definite D call. This CDR3 has 14 amino acids. The V gene's germline CDR1 is MGHRA and CDR2 YSYEKL. Trimming stripped 4 bases from V and 4 bases from J, with 11 bases between. The CDR3 DNA reads as TGCGCCAGCAGCCCATCACAGTTAAATCAGCCCCAGCATTTT. Translated: CASSPSQLNQPQHF.

The chain employs TRBV28 and TRBJ2-1, with D unclear. Looked up from germline, CDR1 is MDHEN and CDR2 is SYDVKM. V lost 6 bases to trimming and J lost 0 bases, with 18 bases between them. The CDR3 contains 17 residues. DNA of the CDR3: TGTGCCAGCAGCCAAGTGGCGGTGGCGAGCTCCTACAATGAGCAGTTCTTC. Protein product: CASSQVAVASSYNEQFF.

V gene TRBV6-4 combines with J gene TRBJ2-2; 8 nucleotides agree with TRBD2. CDR1 and CDR2 (germline): MRHNA, SNTAGT. V dropped 5 bases and J dropped 6; count of bases not matched to a gene: 11. The CDR3 is 16 amino acids. In DNA form, the CDR3 reads TGTGCCAGCAGTAATCAAGCGGGAGTTTCGGCCGGGGAGCTGTTTTTT. Encoded protein: CASSNQAGVSAGELFF.

This clone was detected once. The rearrangement joins TRBV28 to TRBJ1-2; perhaps TRBD1 as D (5 bases). Deletions cut 4 bases from V and 4 bases from J, with 13 bases between. The CDR3 runs 14 residues. The germline CDR1 and CDR2 sequences are MDHEN and SYDVKM. The CDR3 DNA reads as TGTGCCAGCAGTTCCTTCGGGGGATCCTATGGCTACACCTTC. It yields the protein CASSSFGGSYGYTF.

The CDR3: CASSVAGLSGNTIYF. CDR3 nucleotide sequence: TGTGCCAGCAGCGTTGCGGGACTCTCTGGAAACACCATATATTTT. The chain joins TRBV9 to TRBJ1-3, with D tentatively TRBD1 (5 bases). V was trimmed by 2 bases and J by 0 bases, leaving 9 bases between them. The CDR3 has 15 residues. Germline CDR1 reads SGDLS; CDR2 reads YYNGEE.

The gene calls are TRBV28 and TRBJ2-1; perhaps TRBD2 as D (5 bases). The CDR3 totals 13 residues. Trimming stripped 7 bases from V and 8 bases from J, with 15 bases between. Germline lookup yields CDR1 MDHEN and CDR2 SYDVKM. CDR3 sequence reads: CASNGIPRDEQFF. The CDR3 nucleotides are TGTGCCAGCAACGGGATCCCCCGAGATGAGCAGTTCTTC.

The chain couples TRBV30 to TRBJ1-1, with 7 positions matching TRBD1. This CDR3 has 13 residues. Germline V gene lookup returns CDR1 GTSNPN and CDR2 SVGIG (reference sequence). The V segment lost 3 bases and the J segment 4 bases; nucleotides outside the gene matches: 5. The CDR3 bases are TGTGCCTGGAGGACAGGGTTGAGCACTGAAGCTTTCTTT. Its translation: CAWRTGLSTEAFF.

The J gene is TRBJ2-7, the V gene TRBV7-9; 8 nucleotides line up with TRBD2. This CDR3 has 15 residues. In germline, CDR1 is SEHNR, CDR2 FQNEAQ (reference sequence). V trimming: 2 bases; J trimming: 2 bases; junction bases outside the gene matches: 5. As DNA, the CDR3 is TGTGCCAGCAGCTTATTTGCGGGAGGCACCTACGAGCAGTACTTC. It encodes CASSLFAGGTYEQYF.

This sequence joins TRBV5-1 and TRBJ2-1; 8 bases match TRBD1. The CDR3 is 15 amino acids. J gave up 0 bases and V 2 bases, and 1 base lay outside the gene matches. Germline values: CDR1 SGHRS, CDR2 YFSETQ. The CDR3, as DNA: TGCGCCAGCAGCTTACAGGGGGGCTCCTACAATGAGCAGTTCTTC. This codes for CASSLQGGSYNEQFF. The full variable domain, in which reference TRBV5-1 and TRBJ2-1 provide the parts outside the CDR3, is KAGVTQTPRYLIKTRGQQVTLSCSPISGHRSVSWYQQTPGQGLQFLFEYFSETQRNKGNFPGRFSGRQFSNSRSEMNVSTLELGDSALYLCASSLQGGSYNEQFFGPGTRLTVL.

The rearrangement uses TRBV19 and TRBJ1-2; TRBD1 aligns across 8 bases. J gave up 5 bases and V 6 bases, and 14 bases lay outside the gene matches. The CDR3 has 16 amino acids. Germline CDR1 LNHDA, CDR2 SQIVND (reference sequence). The chain's CDR3 is CASSGMKRTGKYGYTF. DNA for the CDR3: TGTGCCAGTAGCGGAATGAAGCGGACAGGGAAATATGGCTACACCTTC. The variable domain in full, completed from reference TRBV19 and TRBJ1-2, reads DGGITQSPKYLFRKEGQNVTLSCEQNLNHDAMYWYRQDPGQGLRLIYYSQIVNDFQKGDIAEGYSVSREKKESFPLTVTSAQKNPTAFYLCASSGMKRTGKYGYTFGSGTRLTVV.

In DNA, the CDR3 is TGTGCCAGCAGCGGACGACAGGGAAACTACGAGCAGTACTTC. This encodes CASSGRQGNYEQYF. The chain recombines TRBV5-5 with TRBJ2-7; 7 bases line up with TRBD1. From germline, CDR1 is SGHKS and CDR2 YYEKEE (reference sequence). The CDR3 is 14 amino acids. V was pared by 4 bases and J by 3 bases, with 7 bases of the junction left unmatched.